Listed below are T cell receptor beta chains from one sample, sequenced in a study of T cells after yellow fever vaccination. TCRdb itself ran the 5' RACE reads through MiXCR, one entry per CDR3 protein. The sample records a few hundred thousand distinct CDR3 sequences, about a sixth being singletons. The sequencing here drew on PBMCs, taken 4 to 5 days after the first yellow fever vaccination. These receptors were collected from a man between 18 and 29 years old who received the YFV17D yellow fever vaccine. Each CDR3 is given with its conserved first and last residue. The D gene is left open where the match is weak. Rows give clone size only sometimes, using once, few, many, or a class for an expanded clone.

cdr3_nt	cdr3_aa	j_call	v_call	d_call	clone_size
TGTGCCAGCAGCTTACGTAGGACAGACTATGGCTACACCTTC	CASSLRRTDYGYTF	TRBJ1-2	TRBV7-2	.	.
TGTGCCAGCAGACAGGGGTCGGGCAATCAGCCCCAGCATTTT	CASRQGSGNQPQHF	TRBJ1-5	TRBV6-1	TRBD1	.
TGTGCCAGCAGCCCAGAGACAGGGAGAAACCCTCAGCCCCAGCATTTT	CASSPETGRNPQPQHF	TRBJ1-5	TRBV7-8	TRBD1	.
TGTGCCAGCAGTTACCCCCGGACAGGGGCCGGGGAGCTGTTTTTT	CASSYPRTGAGELFF	TRBJ2-2	TRBV6-5	TRBD1	.
TGCACCGCCCTGGCGGGACAGCAGTATTTT	CTALAGQQYF	TRBJ2-3	TRBV29-1	.	few
TGTGCCAGCAGTTTGAAGACAACTAATGAAAAACTGTTTTTT	CASSLKTTNEKLFF	TRBJ1-4	TRBV27	.	.
TGTGCCAGCAGTCAGGACGGAGATGAGCAGTTCTTC	CASSQDGDEQFF	TRBJ2-1	TRBV6-2/TRBV6-3	.	.
TGTGCCAGCGGCCCCCGTGTCCAGGGCACAGATACGCAGTATTTT	CASGPRVQGTDTQYF	TRBJ2-3	TRBV27	.	.
TGCAGCTCCATCGGGGGTGGCAATCAGCCCCAGCATTTT	CSSIGGGNQPQHF	TRBJ1-5	TRBV20-1	.	.
TGTGCCAGGGGGACACCCGAAAAACTGTTTTTT	CARGTPEKLFF	TRBJ1-4	TRBV2	.	few
TGTGCCAGCAGCCAGGCGGGGGTAGGGACAGGGGGCACCGCTGAAGCTTTCTTT	CASSQAGVGTGGTAEAFF	TRBJ1-1	TRBV3-1	TRBD1	.
TGCGCCAGCAGCCCTCAGGGGCCCTGGGCTGGTGATGAGCAGTTCTTC	CASSPQGPWAGDEQFF	TRBJ2-1	TRBV4-1	.	.
TGCAGTGCTAGAGATGTAGAGGATCTAGCGGGGGGGGGCGGCAATGAGCAGTTCTTC	CSARDVEDLAGGGGNEQFF	TRBJ2-1	TRBV20-1	TRBD2	.
TGTGCCAGCAGCCAGGGAGCATTGGGCTGGTACAATGAGCAGTTCTTC	CASSQGALGWYNEQFF	TRBJ2-1	TRBV5-6	.	few
TGTGCCAGCAGCTTTTTGGGGACAGTTATCGGGGGGGCCAACGTCCTGACTTTC	CASSFLGTVIGGANVLTF	TRBJ2-6	TRBV7-9	TRBD1	few
TGTGCCAGCAGTTTCCACGGGGATTCTGGGGCCAACGTCCTGACTTTC	CASSFHGDSGANVLTF	TRBJ2-6	TRBV6-2/TRBV6-3	.	few
TGTGCCAGCACCCCTACGCCGGGTCCCTACGAGCAGTACTTC	CASTPTPGPYEQYF	TRBJ2-7	TRBV6-1	.	few
TGTGCCAGCAGCTTCTATGGGTCAGATACGCAGTATTTT	CASSFYGSDTQYF	TRBJ2-3	TRBV7-3	.	few
TGTGCCAGCAGCCCCTCAGGGGTTGGCTATGGCTACACCTTC	CASSPSGVGYGYTF	TRBJ1-2	TRBV7-9	.	.
TGTGCCAGCAGTTTAGGCGGGGGGCGGAACACCGGGGAGCTGTTTTTT	CASSLGGGRNTGELFF	TRBJ2-2	TRBV12-3/TRBV12-4	TRBD2	few
TGTGCCAGCGGGGACCCCGTCGAAGAGACCCAGTACTTC	CASGDPVEETQYF	TRBJ2-5	TRBV6-2/TRBV6-3	.	few
TGTGCCAGCAGCCCCGGGACTAGCGGGGTGAGCTCCTACAATGAGCAGTTCTTC	CASSPGTSGVSSYNEQFF	TRBJ2-1	TRBV9	TRBD2	few
TGCGCCAGCAGCTTGACGACGTCGGATGGAAACACCATATATTTT	CASSLTTSDGNTIYF	TRBJ1-3	TRBV5-1	.	few
TGTGCCAGCTCACCGGGACAGCATAATTCACCCCTCCACTTT	CASSPGQHNSPLHF	TRBJ1-6	TRBV18	TRBD1	.
TGTGCCAGCAGTGAATGGATCTCTGGAAACACCATATATTTT	CASSEWISGNTIYF	TRBJ1-3	TRBV25-1	.	few
TGCGCCAGCAGCTCGGGTACAGGGCTGGCGACCCAGTACTTC	CASSSGTGLATQYF	TRBJ2-5	TRBV5-1	.	few
TGCGCCAGCAGTGATGGACAACCCGGGGCTTTCTTT	CASSDGQPGAFF	TRBJ1-1	TRBV10-1	.	.
TGTGCCACCAGTGACTCAAACCGGGACTACTACAATGAGCAGTTCTTC	CATSDSNRDYYNEQFF	TRBJ2-1	TRBV24-1	TRBD2	few
TGTGCCAGCAGCAGACAGACGGAGCGGAACACAGATACGCAGTATTTT	CASSRQTERNTDTQYF	TRBJ2-3	TRBV5-4	.	.
TGCGCCAGCAGCCTAATGCAGGGGGTAGGGGCCAACGTCCTGACTTTC	CASSLMQGVGANVLTF	TRBJ2-6	TRBV4-1	TRBD1	few
TGTGCCAGCAGCTTAAGTGGACGCGAGCAGTTCTTC	CASSLSGREQFF	TRBJ2-1	TRBV7-9	.	few
TGTGCCAGCAGCCCGGTTGATAGCGGGGGATTTGGGCAGTTCTTC	CASSPVDSGGFGQFF	TRBJ2-1	TRBV7-6	TRBD2	few
TGTGCCAGCAGCCCGCGGACAGGGTGGGAGACCCAGTACTTC	CASSPRTGWETQYF	TRBJ2-5	TRBV11-2	TRBD1	.
TGTGCCAGTAGGGACAGGGACGAGCAGTACTTC	CASRDRDEQYF	TRBJ2-7	TRBV6-5	TRBD1	few
TGCGCCAGCAGCCAATGGGATGCGGGCAATCAGCCCCAGCATTTT	CASSQWDAGNQPQHF	TRBJ1-5	TRBV4-1	.	few
TGTGCCAGCAGTTCCCAAACTCCCGGGACAGTGATCAATGAGCAGTTCTTC	CASSSQTPGTVINEQFF	TRBJ2-1	TRBV12-3/TRBV12-4	TRBD1	few
TGTGCCAGCAGCCCAACCACTAACTATGGCTACACCTTC	CASSPTTNYGYTF	TRBJ1-2	TRBV7-3	.	.
TGTGCCAGCAGCCCTGACTGGGCATACAATGAGCAGTTCTTC	CASSPDWAYNEQFF	TRBJ2-1	TRBV7-8	.	many
TGTGCCATTTCGAGGGGCGGCACTGAAGCTTTCTTT	CAISRGGTEAFF	TRBJ1-1	TRBV6-5	.	few
TGTGCCACCAAAGGTCGCTACGAGCAGTACTTC	CATKGRYEQYF	TRBJ2-7	TRBV24-1	.	.
TGTGCCAGCAGCTTAGCCCTCCTGGAGTCGGATACGCAGTATTTT	CASSLALLESDTQYF	TRBJ2-3	TRBV7-2	.	.